This TCR beta chain comes out of a study of cytomegalovirus exposure and HLA in healthy donors. Study overall: Out of roughly 170 million T cells, an earlier analysis found over 100 million unique TCR beta sequences in total. From donors who were HLA-typed, an early data release held 80 million to 95 million unique TCRs. Study-level points and caveats: In a later analysis, across HLA loci, associated TCR counts were highest for DRB1, lowest for HLA-C.

PCR used 60 Vbeta primers and 13 Jbeta primers. The assay was immunoSEQ multiplex PCR, and TCRdb's table has in-frame clones only and misses some. This table has about 62,000 clones, under 80% appearing once. With respect to this clone: Its antigen remains unidentified.

V gave up 8 bases and J gave up 2 bases; unmatched junction bases: 11. The CDR3 is made up of 15 amino acids. The germline V gene has CDR1 LNHDA and CDR2 SQIVND (reference sequence). The material sequenced was PBMCs. This receptor was taken from a woman in her twenties or thirties in good health and CMV-seronegative. The chain joins TRBV19 to TRBJ1-1; TRBD1 agrees at 7 bases. For the CDR3, the DNA is TGTGCCAGTCGCGATCGCGGGACAGCAAACACTGAAGCTTTCTTT. It yields the protein CASRDRGTANTEAFF.